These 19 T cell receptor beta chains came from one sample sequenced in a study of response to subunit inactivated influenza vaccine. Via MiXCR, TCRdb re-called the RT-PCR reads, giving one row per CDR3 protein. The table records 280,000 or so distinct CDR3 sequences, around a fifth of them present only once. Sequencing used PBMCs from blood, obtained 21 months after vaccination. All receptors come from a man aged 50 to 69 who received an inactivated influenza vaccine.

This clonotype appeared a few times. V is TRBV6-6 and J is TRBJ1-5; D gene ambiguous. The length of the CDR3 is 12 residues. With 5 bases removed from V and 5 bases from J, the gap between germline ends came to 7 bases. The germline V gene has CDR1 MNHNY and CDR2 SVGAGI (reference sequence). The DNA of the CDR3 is TGTGCCAGCAGTCCGGGGTATCAGCCCCAGCATTTT. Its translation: CASSPGYQPQHF.

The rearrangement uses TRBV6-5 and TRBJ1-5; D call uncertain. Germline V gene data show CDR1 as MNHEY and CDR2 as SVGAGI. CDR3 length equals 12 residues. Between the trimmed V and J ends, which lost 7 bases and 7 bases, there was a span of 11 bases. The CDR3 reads CASTTSGQPQHF. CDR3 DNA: TGTGCCAGCACGACTTCCGGACAGCCCCAGCATTTT.

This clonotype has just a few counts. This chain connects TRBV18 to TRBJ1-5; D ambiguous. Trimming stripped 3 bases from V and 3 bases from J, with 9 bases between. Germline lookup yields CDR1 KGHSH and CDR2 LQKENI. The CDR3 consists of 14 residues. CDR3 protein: CASSPGSHNQPQHF. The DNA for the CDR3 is TGTGCCAGCTCACCGGGGTCCCACAATCAGCCCCAGCATTTT. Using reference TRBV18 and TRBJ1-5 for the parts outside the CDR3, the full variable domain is NAGVMQNPRHLVRRRGQEARLRCSPMKGHSHVYWYRQLPEEGLKFMVYLQKENIIDESGMPKERFSAEFPKEGPSILRIQQVVRGDSAAYFCASSPGSHNQPQHFGDGTRLSIL.

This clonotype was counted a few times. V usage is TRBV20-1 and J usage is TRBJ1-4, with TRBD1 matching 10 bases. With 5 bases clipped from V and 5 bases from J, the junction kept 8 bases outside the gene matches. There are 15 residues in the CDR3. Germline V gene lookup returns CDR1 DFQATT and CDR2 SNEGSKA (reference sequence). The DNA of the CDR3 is TGCAGTGCTGGGGGGGGACAGGGGAGAAATGAAAAACTGTTTTTT. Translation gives CSAGGGQGRNEKLFF.

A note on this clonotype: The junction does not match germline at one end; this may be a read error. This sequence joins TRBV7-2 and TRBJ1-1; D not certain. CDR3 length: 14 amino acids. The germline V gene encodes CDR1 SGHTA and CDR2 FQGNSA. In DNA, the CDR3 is TGTGCCAGCAGCTTTGGGCTATGGAACACTCAAGCTTTCTTT. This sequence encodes CASSFGLWNTQAFF. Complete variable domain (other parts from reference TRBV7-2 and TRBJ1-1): GAGVSQSPSNKVTEKGKDVELRCDPISGHTALYWYRQSLGQGLEFLIYFQGNSAPDKSGLPSDRFSAERTGGSVSTLTIQRTQQEDSAVYLCASSFGLWNTQAFFGQGTRLTVV.

CDR3 bases: TGCAGTGCTAGAGATTGGGCAGGATACGAGAAACTGTTTTTT. Translation gives CSARDWAGYEKLFF. The genes are TRBV20-1 and TRBJ1-4; D is unclear. The ends were cut back, 0 bases at V and 11 bases at J, with 16 bases in the middle. CDR3 size: 14 residues. Germline CDR1 DFQATT, CDR2 SNEGSKA (reference sequence).

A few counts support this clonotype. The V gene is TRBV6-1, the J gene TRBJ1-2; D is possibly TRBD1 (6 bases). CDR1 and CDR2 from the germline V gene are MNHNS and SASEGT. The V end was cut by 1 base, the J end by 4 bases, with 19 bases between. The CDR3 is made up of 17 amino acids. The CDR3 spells CASSEGIRGYSVYGYTF. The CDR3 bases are TGTGCCAGCAGTGAAGGTATCAGGGGTTACAGCGTCTATGGCTACACCTTC.

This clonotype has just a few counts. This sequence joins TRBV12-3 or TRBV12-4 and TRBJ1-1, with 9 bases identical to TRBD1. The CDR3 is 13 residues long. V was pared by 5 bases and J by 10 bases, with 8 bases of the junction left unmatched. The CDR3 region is CASSLGTGPPAFF. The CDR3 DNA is TGTGCCAGCAGTCTGGGGACAGGGCCTCCAGCTTTCTTT.

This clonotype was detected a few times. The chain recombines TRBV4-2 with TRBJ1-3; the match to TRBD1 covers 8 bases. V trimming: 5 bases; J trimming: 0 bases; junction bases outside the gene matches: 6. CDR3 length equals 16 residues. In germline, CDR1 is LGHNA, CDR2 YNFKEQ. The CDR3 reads CASSGTGGFSGNTIYF. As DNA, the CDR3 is TGTGCCAGCAGCGGAACAGGGGGTTTCTCTGGAAACACCATATATTTT.

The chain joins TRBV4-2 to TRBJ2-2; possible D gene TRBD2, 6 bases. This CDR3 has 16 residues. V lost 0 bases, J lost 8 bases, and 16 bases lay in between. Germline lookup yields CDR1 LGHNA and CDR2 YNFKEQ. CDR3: CASSQDYGGKKGELFF. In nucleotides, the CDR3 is TGTGCCAGCAGCCAAGATTACGGGGGAAAGAAGGGGGAGCTGTTTTTT.

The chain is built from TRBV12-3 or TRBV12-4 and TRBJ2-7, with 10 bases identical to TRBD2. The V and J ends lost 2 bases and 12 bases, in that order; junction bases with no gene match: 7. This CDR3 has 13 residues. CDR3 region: CASSLSGGASPYF. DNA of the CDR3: TGTGCCAGCAGTTTAAGCGGGGGGGCCTCTCCGTACTTC.

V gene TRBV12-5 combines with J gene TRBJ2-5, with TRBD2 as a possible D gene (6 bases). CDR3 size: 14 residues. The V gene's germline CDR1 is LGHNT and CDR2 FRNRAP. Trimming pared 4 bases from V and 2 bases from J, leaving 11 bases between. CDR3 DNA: TGTGCTAGTGGTTCGGGACTGAATCAAGAGACCCAGTACTTC. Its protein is CASGSGLNQETQYF.

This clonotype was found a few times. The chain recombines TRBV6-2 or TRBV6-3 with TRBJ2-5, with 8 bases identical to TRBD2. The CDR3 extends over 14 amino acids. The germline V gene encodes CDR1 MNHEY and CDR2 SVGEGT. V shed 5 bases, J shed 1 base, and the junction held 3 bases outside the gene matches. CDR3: CASSKLAVQETQYF. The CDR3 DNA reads TGTGCCAGCAGTAAACTAGCGGTCCAAGAGACCCAGTACTTC.

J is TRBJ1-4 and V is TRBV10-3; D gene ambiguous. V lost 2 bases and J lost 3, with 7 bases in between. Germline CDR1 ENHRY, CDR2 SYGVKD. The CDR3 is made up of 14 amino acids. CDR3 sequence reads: CAISEAWANEKLFF. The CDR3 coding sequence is TGTGCCATCAGTGAGGCGTGGGCTAATGAAAAACTGTTTTTT.

The CDR3 region is CASSQDRPGTRSDTQYF. The CDR3 nucleotides read TGCGCCAGCAGCCAAGATCGTCCAGGGACGAGGTCAGATACGCAGTATTTT. The chain recombines TRBV4-1 with TRBJ2-3; the D call may be TRBD1 or TRBD2 (5 bases each). Deletions cut 0 bases from V and 4 bases from J, with 17 bases between. The CDR3 extends over 17 amino acids. Germline CDR1 is MGHRA and CDR2 is YSYEKL.

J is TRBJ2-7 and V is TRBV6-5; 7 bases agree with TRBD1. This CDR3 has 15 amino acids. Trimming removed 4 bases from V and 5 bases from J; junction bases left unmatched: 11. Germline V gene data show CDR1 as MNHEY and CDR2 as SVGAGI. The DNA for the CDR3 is TGTGCCAGCAGTTCGTTCCGGAGACAGGGCCACGAGCAGTACTTC. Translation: CASSSFRRQGHEQYF.

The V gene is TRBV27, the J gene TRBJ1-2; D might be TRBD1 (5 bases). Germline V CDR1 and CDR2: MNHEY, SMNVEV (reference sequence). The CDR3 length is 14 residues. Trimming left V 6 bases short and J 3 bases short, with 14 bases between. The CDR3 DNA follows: TGTGCCAGCAGCCCGACTCGGGGGGACTATGGCTACACCTTC. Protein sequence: CASSPTRGDYGYTF.

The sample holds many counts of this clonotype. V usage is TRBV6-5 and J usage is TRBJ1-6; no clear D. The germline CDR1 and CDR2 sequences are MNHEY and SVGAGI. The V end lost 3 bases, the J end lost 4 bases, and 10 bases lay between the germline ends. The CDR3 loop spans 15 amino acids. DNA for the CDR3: TGTGCCAGCAGTTATGACCCGCAGTATAATTCACCCCTCCACTTT. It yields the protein CASSYDPQYNSPLHF.

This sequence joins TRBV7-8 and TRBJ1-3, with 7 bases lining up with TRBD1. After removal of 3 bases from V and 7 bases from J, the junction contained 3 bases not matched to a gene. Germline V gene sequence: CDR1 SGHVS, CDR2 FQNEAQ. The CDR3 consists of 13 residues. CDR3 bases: TGTGCCAGCAGCTTCAAGGGGGCCAACACCATATATTTT. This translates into CASSFKGANTIYF.